These T cell receptor beta chains were read from a single sample in a study of shared clonotypes between healthy human individuals. The protocol was immunoSEQ multiplex PCR, while the TCRdb copy is restricted to in-frame clones and leaves out a portion. The sample shows 1.6 million or so clones, approximately 98.5% of them seen only once. The sample consisted of naive CD4+ T cells sorted from blood. The receptors stem from a man under 40 in good health. Both conserved end residues are part of each CDR3. The D gene is left open where the match is weak. Only some rows state a clone size, as once, few, many or a class for expanded clones.

>TRBJ2-2|TRBV29-1|NA|NA
CSVVGPTGELFF
TGCAGCGTTGTTGGACCCACCGGGGAGCTGTTTTTT
>TRBJ2-1|TRBV28|NA|NA
CASRRGGGPMDEQFF
TGTGCCTCCCGCCGAGGAGGGGGGCCCATGGATGAGCAGTTCTTC
>TRBJ2-2|TRBV27|NA|TRBD1
CASSTGQGSVGELFF
TGTGCCAGCAGTACAGGACAGGGATCGGTCGGGGAGCTGTTTTTT
>TRBJ2-2|TRBV28|NA|NA
CASSSRNPGELFF
TGTGCCAGCAGCTCTAGAAACCCCGGGGAGCTGTTTTTT
>TRBJ2-7|TRBV5-4|NA|TRBD1
CASSSRQGPSREQYF
TGTGCCAGCAGCTCCCGACAGGGCCCATCGCGGGAGCAGTACTTC
>TRBJ2-1|TRBV10-1|NA|TRBD2
CASSESLAGGPLNEQFF
TGCGCCAGCAGTGAGTCTCTAGCGGGAGGGCCTTTAAATGAGCAGTTCTTC
>TRBJ2-1|TRBV4-3|NA|NA
CASSQDSEYSYNEQFF
TGCGCCAGCAGCCAAGATTCCGAATACTCCTACAATGAGCAGTTCTTC
>TRBJ1-3|TRBV6-1|NA|NA
CASTLGGGGNTIYF
TGTGCCAGCACCTTGGGCGGCGGCGGAAACACCATATATTTT
>TRBJ2-7|TRBV18|NA|NA
CASSPPGIISEQYF
TGTGCCAGCTCACCACCCGGGATTATTTCCGAGCAGTACTTC
>TRBJ2-1|TRBV5-1|NA|NA
CASSSTFRGRSSYNEQFF
TGCGCCAGCAGCTCGACGTTTAGGGGCAGGAGCTCCTACAATGAGCAGTTCTTC
>TRBJ2-1|TRBV2|NA|TRBD2
CASSYLAGGPYEQFF
TGTGCCAGCAGTTACCTAGCGGGAGGGCCCTATGAGCAGTTCTTC
>TRBJ1-4|TRBV5-1|NA|NA
CASSEGPNEKLFF
TGCGCCAGCAGCGAAGGCCCAAATGAAAAACTGTTTTTT
>TRBJ2-1|TRBV7-2|NA|NA
CASSIQGASYNEQFF
TGTGCCAGCAGCATACAGGGTGCTAGCTACAATGAGCAGTTCTTC
>TRBJ1-3|TRBV28|NA|NA
CASSLSGRDTIYF
TGTGCCAGCAGTTTATCTGGGAGGGACACCATATATTTT
>TRBJ2-7|TRBV6-1|NA|TRBD1
CASSEAYRGKEYF
TGTGCCAGCAGTGAAGCGTACAGGGGGAAGGAGTACTTC
>TRBJ2-1|TRBV5-1|NA|NA
CASSSPGRDTRFGEQFF
TGCGCCAGCAGCTCGCCAGGGCGGGACACCCGGTTCGGTGAGCAGTTCTTC
>TRBJ2-5|TRBV5-1|NA|NA
CASRKNLGETQYF
TGCGCCAGCAGGAAAAACCTGGGGGAGACCCAGTACTTC
>TRBJ2-7|TRBV7-3|NA|NA
CASSLRDSSYEQYF
TGTGCCAGCAGCTTACGGGACTCCTCCTACGAGCAGTACTTC
>TRBJ2-3|TRBV7-3|NA|NA
CASSRTDTDTQYF
TGTGCCAGCAGCCGGACAGACACAGATACGCAGTATTTT
>TRBJ2-3|TRBV27|NA|TRBD1
CASSRQGTDTQYF
TGTGCCAGCAGTCGACAGGGGACAGATACGCAGTATTTT
>TRBJ2-5|TRBV7-9|NA|NA
CASSLVSVQETQYF
TGTGCCAGCAGCCTTGTTTCCGTCCAAGAGACCCAGTACTTC
>TRBJ1-5|TRBV9|NA|NA
CASSKRWGREPQHF
TGTGCCAGCAGCAAGAGGTGGGGTCGGGAGCCCCAGCATTTT
>TRBJ2-7|TRBV6-1|once|NA
CASSELAGRTYEQYF
TGTGCCAGCAGTGAACTTGCTGGGAGAACCTACGAGCAGTACTTC
>TRBJ2-3|TRBV9|once|NA
CASSPGVSTDTQYF
TGTGCCAGCAGCCCGGGGGTTAGCACAGATACGCAGTATTTT
>TRBJ1-4|TRBV4-1|NA|NA
CASSQDPGGLNEKLFF
TGCGCCAGCAGCCAAGATCCCGGGGGGTTAAATGAAAAACTGTTTTTT
>TRBJ2-7|TRBV7-2|NA|TRBD2
CASSTRGTSYEQYF
TGTGCCAGCAGCACCAGAGGGACTAGCTACGAGCAGTACTTC
>TRBJ2-7|TRBV4-2|NA|NA
CASSQGAGLYEQYF
TGTGCCAGCAGCCAAGGGGCTGGTCTCTACGAGCAGTACTTC
>TRBJ2-1|TRBV4-2|NA|TRBD2
CASSQDRLAGNEQFF
TGTGCCAGCAGCCAAGATAGGCTAGCGGGCAATGAGCAGTTCTTC
>TRBJ1-2|TRBV21-1|NA|NA
CASSKVSPYGYTF
TGTGCCAGCAGCAAAGTATCGCCCTATGGCTACACCTTC
>TRBJ2-7|TRBV21-1|few|NA
CASSKDGLAGGPHEQYF
TGTGCCAGCAGCAAAGATGGGCTAGCGGGAGGGCCCCACGAGCAGTACTTC
>TRBJ2-7|TRBV5-6|NA|NA
CASSFPRRLGYTYEQYF
TGTGCCAGCAGCTTCCCGCGCAGGTTGGGATACACGTACGAGCAGTACTTC
>TRBJ1-1|TRBV5-5|once|NA
CASSSWGTEAFF
TGTGCCAGCAGCTCTTGGGGCACTGAAGCTTTCTTT
>TRBJ2-2|TRBV9|NA|TRBD1
CASSVTTGGTGELFF
TGTGCCAGCAGCGTCACCACAGGGGGCACCGGGGAGCTGTTTTTT
>TRBJ1-1|TRBV6-1|once|NA
CASINVNTEAFF
TGTGCCAGCATAAACGTGAACACTGAAGCTTTCTTT
>TRBJ2-7|TRBV7-2|NA|TRBD2
CASSPGTSGSPAYEQYF
TGTGCCAGCAGCCCTGGGACTAGCGGGAGCCCCGCCTACGAGCAGTACTTC
>TRBJ2-3|TRBV7-3|NA|TRBD1
CASSFRMGQDTQYF
TGTGCCAGCAGCTTCAGGATGGGACAGGATACGCAGTATTTT
>TRBJ2-5|TRBV4-2|NA|NA
CASSPEDTEGETQYF
TGTGCCAGCAGTCCCGAGGACACTGAGGGAGAGACCCAGTACTTC
>TRBJ2-2|TRBV2|NA|NA
CASLRQSGTGELFF
TGTGCCAGCCTAAGGCAATCCGGTACCGGGGAGCTGTTTTTT
>TRBJ2-5|TRBV9|NA|NA
CASSVGWEPWETQYF
TGTGCCAGCAGCGTAGGGTGGGAGCCCTGGGAGACCCAGTACTTC
>TRBJ2-7|TRBV15|once|NA
CATSREGPSVYEQYF
TGTGCCACCAGCAGAGAGGGTCCCAGCGTCTACGAGCAGTACTTC
>TRBJ2-2|TRBV11-2|NA|NA
CASSTHRVVGGELFF
TGTGCCAGCAGCACGCACAGGGTGGTCGGAGGGGAGCTGTTTTTT
>TRBJ1-2|TRBV6-5|NA|NA
CASSYATAPNYGYTF
TGTGCCAGCAGTTACGCGACAGCGCCGAACTATGGCTACACCTTC
>TRBJ1-1|TRBV29-1|NA|NA
CSVMNPRVGIGHNTEAFF
TGCAGCGTAATGAACCCCAGGGTCGGTATCGGACATAACACTGAAGCTTTCTTT
>TRBJ2-6|TRBV7-8|NA|NA
CASSLAHTQGFGSGANVLTF
TGTGCCAGCAGCTTAGCGCATACTCAGGGTTTCGGATCTGGGGCCAACGTCCTGACTTTC
>TRBJ1-5|TRBV21-1|NA|NA
CASSKVHRNSNQPQHF
TGTGCCAGCAGCAAAGTGCACAGAAATAGCAATCAGCCCCAGCATTTT
>TRBJ2-1|TRBV29-1|NA|NA
CSVLGSPQYNEQFF
TGCAGCGTGCTAGGGTCCCCTCAATACAATGAGCAGTTCTTC
>TRBJ2-3|TRBV5-1|NA|TRBD2
CASSLFVAGATDTQYF
TGCGCCAGCAGCTTGTTTGTAGCGGGAGCCACAGATACGCAGTATTTT
>TRBJ2-5|TRBV14|NA|NA
CASSTLSLAVQETQYF
TGTGCCAGCAGCACACTCTCATTAGCGGTCCAAGAGACCCAGTACTTC
>TRBJ2-1|TRBV29-1|NA|TRBD2
CSGGLVSEQFF
TGCAGCGGGGGACTAGTCAGTGAGCAGTTCTTC
>TRBJ1-4|TRBV28|NA|NA
CASSLSVRLTNEKLFF
TGTGCCAGCAGTTTATCCGTGCGTTTAACTAATGAAAAACTGTTTTTT
>TRBJ2-7|TRBV5-1|NA|TRBD1
CASSLAGDRVSEQYF
TGCGCCAGCAGCTTGGCCGGGGACAGGGTTTCCGAGCAGTACTTC
>TRBJ2-7|TRBV14|NA|NA
CASSQKFTTGPYEQYF
TGTGCCAGCAGCCAAAAATTTACGACAGGTCCCTACGAGCAGTACTTC
>TRBJ2-1|TRBV18|once|TRBD1
CASGWTGDEQFF
TGTGCCAGCGGATGGACAGGGGATGAGCAGTTCTTC
>TRBJ2-7|TRBV5-1|NA|TRBD2
CASSPGLAGDEQYF
TGCGCCAGCAGCCCGGGACTAGCGGGAGACGAGCAGTACTTC
>TRBJ1-5|TRBV7-2|NA|NA
CASSTTRAGLSNQPQHF
TGTGCCAGCAGCACGACGAGGGCAGGGCTTAGCAATCAGCCCCAGCATTTT